Listed here are 5 T cell receptor beta chains from one sample, sequenced in a study of blood T cell repertoires in COVID-19. Libraries were prepared by immunoSEQ multiplex PCR; TCRdb keeps only in-frame clonotypes and omits some of them. The sample holds 70,000 to 95,000 clones, 70% to 90% seen once. Sequencing used peripheral blood. The receptors were sampled from a man aged 65-85 years with acute or convalescent COVID-19.

This chain joins TRBV28 and TRBJ1-2; TRBD1 agrees at 7 bases. The CDR3 extends over 14 amino acids. V trimming: 7 bases; J trimming: 3 bases; junction bases outside the gene matches: 8. The V gene's germline CDR1 is MDHEN and CDR2 SYDVKM. CDR3 coding DNA: TGTGCCAGCACGGAGGGGGCGGTTGACTATGGCTACACCTTC. It translates to CASTEGAVDYGYTF.

The table lists this clone with a count of one. The CDR3 here is CASSESGGDTEAFF. The CDR3 DNA reads TGCGCCAGCAGTGAGTCAGGGGGCGACACTGAAGCTTTCTTT. The genes are TRBV10-2 and TRBJ1-1, with TRBD1 identical over 7 bases. The germline V gene has CDR1 WSHSY and CDR2 SAAADI. Losses at the gene ends were 0 bases for V and 3 bases for J; bases not matched to a gene: 1. CDR3 length: 14 residues.

The V gene is TRBV29-1, the J gene TRBJ2-1; 9 bases agree with TRBD2. CDR3 length: 16 amino acids. After removal of 3 bases from V and 10 bases from J, the junction contained 16 bases not matched to a gene. Germline CDR1 and CDR2: SQVTM and ANQGSEA. The CDR3 region is CSVDEVAGATLREQFF. In DNA form, the CDR3 reads TGCAGCGTTGACGAAGTAGCGGGAGCCACGCTTCGGGAGCAGTTCTTC.

The chain uses TRBV6-6 and TRBJ1-1, with D tentatively TRBD1 (5 bases). Trimming cost V 2 bases and J 0 bases, with 7 bases left between them. Germline CDR1 and CDR2: MNHNY and SVGAGI (reference sequence). This CDR3 is built from 14 residues. CDR3: CASSYPGMNTEAFF. The CDR3 coding sequence is TGTGCCAGCAGTTACCCAGGGATGAACACTGAAGCTTTCTTT.

The chain employs TRBV11-2 and TRBJ2-7, with TRBD1 matching over 9 bases. Germline loops: CDR1 SGHAT, CDR2 FQNNGV. Trimming at V came to 2 bases and at J to 5 bases, leaving 13 bases not matched to a gene. The CDR3 sequence is 17 residues long. The CDR3 region has the DNA TGTGCCAGCAGCTTACGGCCACAAAAAACAGGGGGCAACGAGCAGTACTTC. Protein product: CASSLRPQKTGGNEQYF. Based on the CDR3 plus reference TRBV11-2 and TRBJ2-7, the full variable domain is EAGVAQSPRYKIIEKRQSVAFWCNPISGHATLYWYQQILGQGPKLLIQFQNNGVVDDSQLPKDRFSAERLKGVDSTLKIQPAKLEDSAVYLCASSLRPQKTGGNEQYFGPGTRLTVT.